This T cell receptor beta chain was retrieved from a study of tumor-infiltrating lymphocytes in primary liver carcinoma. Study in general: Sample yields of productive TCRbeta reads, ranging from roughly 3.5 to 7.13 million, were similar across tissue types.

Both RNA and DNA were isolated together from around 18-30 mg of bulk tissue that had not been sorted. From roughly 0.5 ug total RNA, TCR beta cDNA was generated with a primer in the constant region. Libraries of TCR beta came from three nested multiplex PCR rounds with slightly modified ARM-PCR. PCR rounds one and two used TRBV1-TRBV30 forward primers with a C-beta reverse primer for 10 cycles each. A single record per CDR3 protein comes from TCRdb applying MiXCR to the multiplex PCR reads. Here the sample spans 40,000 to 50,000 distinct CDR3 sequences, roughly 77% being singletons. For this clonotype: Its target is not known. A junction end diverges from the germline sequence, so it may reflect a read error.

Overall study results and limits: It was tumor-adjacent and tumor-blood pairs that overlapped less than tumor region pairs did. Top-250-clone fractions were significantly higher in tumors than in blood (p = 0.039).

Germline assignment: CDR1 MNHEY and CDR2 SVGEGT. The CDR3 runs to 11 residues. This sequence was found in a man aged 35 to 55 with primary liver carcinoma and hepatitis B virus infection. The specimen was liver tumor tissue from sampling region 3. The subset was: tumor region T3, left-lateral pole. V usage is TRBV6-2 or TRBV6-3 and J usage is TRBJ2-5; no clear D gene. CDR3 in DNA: TGTGCAAGCAGTACTCAAGAGTCCCAGTACTTC. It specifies CASSTQESQYF.